This T cell receptor beta chain was sequenced for a study of blood T cell repertoires in COVID-19. The CDR3 covers 12 residues. The ends were cut back, 6 bases at V and 2 bases at J, with 8 bases in the middle. From germline, CDR1 is SEHNR and CDR2 FQNEAQ (reference sequence). Sequenced by immunoSEQ multiplex PCR; TCRdb stores in-frame clones only, minus some. The table records around 230,000 clones, 70% to 90% of them present only once. Seattle's enrolled individuals joined amid active infection and were then monitored longitudinally. The specimen was peripheral blood. The chain combines TRBV7-9 with TRBJ2-7; D is undetermined. This TCR derives from a man aged 50 or older with COVID-19, enrolled during active disease. The CDR3 protein is CASSQAPYEQYF. The CDR3, as DNA: TGTGCCAGCAGTCAAGCCCCCTACGAGCAGTACTTC.